A selection of T cell receptor beta chains follows, all from one sample in a study of post-analysis software for immune sequencing data. In TCRdb, the PCR reads were re-called with MiXCR into one record per CDR3 protein. The sample carries 740,000 or so distinct CDR3 sequences, roughly 50% recorded once. The specimen was blood. The receptor set was obtained from a girl under 18 with multiple sclerosis. Each CDR3 is given with its conserved first and last residue. A D gene is named only where the DNA matches it firmly. Not all rows give a size; the values are once, few, many and, for expanded clones, a class.

j_call,v_call,d_call,clone_size,cdr3_aa,cdr3_nt
TRBJ2-7,TRBV4-2,-,few,CASSQGGPGEQYF,TGTGCCAGCAGCCAAGGGGGGCCGGGAGAGCAGTACTTC
TRBJ2-7,TRBV11-2,-,few,CASSLSRGGWDEQYF,TGTGCCAGCAGCTTATCCAGGGGGGGATGGGACGAGCAGTACTTC
TRBJ2-1,TRBV20-1,-,-,CSARSGAEQFF,TGCAGTGCTAGGTCAGGCGCGGAGCAGTTCTTC
TRBJ2-1,TRBV19,-,few,CASSLQGGDEQFF,TGTGCCAGTAGTTTACAGGGGGGGGATGAGCAGTTCTTC
TRBJ2-7,TRBV12-3/TRBV12-4,-,once,CASSLAGATRSSYEQYF,TGTGCCAGCAGTTTAGCGGGGGCCACTAGGAGCTCCTACGAGCAGTACTTC
TRBJ1-2,TRBV5-1,-,-,CASSLILGAGQLYGYTF,TGCGCCAGCAGCTTGATCTTGGGGGCAGGTCAACTCTATGGCTACACCTTC
TRBJ1-1,TRBV6-6,-,-,CASSNGRDTEAFF,TGTGCCAGCAGTAACGGACGGGACACTGAAGCTTTCTTT
TRBJ2-5,TRBV12-3/TRBV12-4,-,once,CASSLRSAETQYF,TGTGCCAGCAGTTTAAGGTCGGCAGAGACCCAGTACTTC
TRBJ1-1,TRBV10-3,TRBD1,-,CAISPQGPIRRDREETEAFF,TGTGCCATCAGTCCACAAGGGCCCATTCGTAGAGACAGGGAGGAGACTGAAGCTTTCTTT
TRBJ2-7,TRBV29-1,-,few,CSVARDQRRYEQYF,TGCAGCGTTGCCCGGGACCAAAGGCGGTACGAGCAGTACTTC
TRBJ2-5,TRBV12-3/TRBV12-4,-,-,CASSPSRPGETQYF,TGTGCCAGCAGCCCCTCGAGGCCTGGGGAGACCCAGTACTTC
TRBJ2-7,TRBV10-3,-,few,CAISGGRQSGPYEQYF,TGTGCCATCAGTGGTGGCAGGCAGTCAGGCCCCTACGAGCAGTACTTC
TRBJ2-5,TRBV12-3/TRBV12-4,TRBD2,-,CASSLERGGGETQYF,TGTGCCAGCAGTTTAGAGCGGGGGGGTGGAGAGACCCAGTACTTC
TRBJ2-1,TRBV10-1,TRBD1,few,CASSAATGVAYNEQFF,TGCGCCAGCAGTGCCGCGACAGGGGTAGCCTACAATGAGCAGTTCTTC
TRBJ1-2,TRBV9,TRBD1,few,CASSVAEDRGYGYTF,TGTGCCAGCAGCGTAGCTGAGGACAGGGGCTATGGCTACACCTTC
TRBJ2-7,TRBV10-3,TRBD2,-,CAISEASGRAIYEQYF,TGTGCCATCAGTGAGGCTAGCGGGAGGGCCATCTACGAGCAGTACTTC
TRBJ2-3,TRBV5-1,-,once,CASIGGGEQYF,TGCGCCAGCATTGGGGGAGGCGAGCAGTATTTT
TRBJ1-3,TRBV5-1,-,-,CASRLDSPGNTIYF,TGCGCCAGCAGGCTTGACTCTCCTGGAAACACCATATATTTT
TRBJ2-2,TRBV5-1,-,-,CASSLVPGTDTGELFF,TGCGCCAGCAGCTTGGTGCCGGGAACGGACACCGGGGAGCTGTTTTTT
TRBJ2-7,TRBV30,-,-,CAWSHAYEQYF,TGTGCCTGGAGTCATGCCTACGAGCAGTACTTC
TRBJ1-2,TRBV11-1,-,-,CASSTSALNYGYTF,TGTGCCAGCAGCACATCCGCTCTTAACTATGGCTACACCTTC
TRBJ2-5,TRBV18,TRBD2,-,CASSLTSGIGETQYF,TGTGCCAGCTCACTGACTAGCGGGATCGGAGAGACCCAGTACTTC
TRBJ2-7,TRBV29-1,-,few,CSVGAPYEQYF,TGCAGCGTCGGGGCTCCCTACGAGCAGTACTTC
TRBJ2-7,TRBV7-9,TRBD1,few,CASSSDRGTGGRSNEQYF,TGTGCCAGCAGCTCGGACCGGGGGACAGGAGGTCGATCCAACGAGCAGTACTTC